Listed below are T cell receptor beta chains from one sample, sequenced in a study of blood T cell repertoires in COVID-19. Some clones are missing from TCRdb's copy, which holds only in-frame ones; the method was immunoSEQ multiplex PCR. The table has tens of thousands of clones, 82% seen once. The sequenced sample consisted of peripheral blood. All receptors derive from a human donor in a cohort sampled during active COVID-19. Each CDR3 is given without its conserved first and last residue. Fields, in order: V gene, CDR3 protein.

V gene: TRBV3-1/TRBV3-2; CDR3 protein: ASSRSISRGEAF
V gene: TRBV3-1/TRBV3-2; CDR3 protein: ASSPSGPNEQY
V gene: TRBV7-2; CDR3 protein: ASSRDSGSGANVLT
V gene: TRBV19; CDR3 protein: ATRQGGDGYT
V gene: TRBV7-9; CDR3 protein: ASTRRAGVHADTQY
V gene: TRBV24-1; CDR3 protein: ATSAARDRGYTEAF
V gene: TRBV5-8; CDR3 protein: ASSLAVREIAF
V gene: TRBV9; CDR3 protein: ASSAVGQGYDYGYT
V gene: TRBV15; CDR3 protein: ATSRDSTGELF
V gene: TRBV11-2; CDR3 protein: ASRPTGFTGNTIY
V gene: TRBV13; CDR3 protein: ASSLMGAGGYNEQF
V gene: TRBV9; CDR3 protein: ASSAGATPGGAETQY
V gene: TRBV27; CDR3 protein: ASSFSGQGYGYT
V gene: TRBV6-5; CDR3 protein: AIRDRGFSTEAF
V gene: TRBV30; CDR3 protein: AWTPQGADGYT
V gene: TRBV5-1; CDR3 protein: ASSYGLAGTYNEQF